These 32 T cell receptor beta chains share one sample of origin, sequenced in a study of human CD8 memory T cell subsets. Construction of TCR beta libraries was accomplished by means of UMI-labeled 5' RACE. No DNA is given; TCRdb re-called the 5' RACE reads and lists each CDR3 protein once. The sample has approximately 8,200 distinct CDR3 sequences, and its top ten clones hold under 25%. Sequences were obtained from CD8+ T cells from PBMCs. These receptor sequences come from a human donor in good health.

The CDR3: CASSGVVTGELFF. J is TRBJ2-2 and V is TRBV10-2. Germline assignment: CDR1 WSHSY and CDR2 SAAADI. The CDR3 extends over 13 amino acids.

This clonotype shows up as large by frequency. The V gene is TRBV10-1, the J gene TRBJ1-1; there is no DNA to check the TCRdb D call of TRBD1. Germline CDR1 WNHNN, CDR2 SYGVQD (reference sequence). The CDR3 is 16 amino acids. The CDR3 reads CASSEGHRSLNTEAFF.

This sequence joins TRBV7-2 and TRBJ2-1; TCRdb picks TRBD2, but there is no DNA to check that call. The germline V gene encodes CDR1 SGHTA and CDR2 FQGNSA. The CDR3 loop spans 13 amino acids. The CDR3 sequence: CASSYRLGNEQFF. Looking up the rest from reference TRBV7-2 and TRBJ2-1 gives the full variable domain: GAGVSQSPSNKVTEKGKDVELRCDPISGHTALYWYRQSLGQGLEFLIYFQGNSAPDKSGLPSDRFSAERTGGSVSTLTIQRTQQEDSAVYLCASSYRLGNEQFFGPGTRLTVL.

By frequency, this clonotype registers medium-sized (0.01 to 0.1%). The J gene is TRBJ2-2, the V gene TRBV28; the TCRdb call, TRBD2, lacks DNA for checking. This CDR3 has 17 residues. Germline CDR1 is MDHEN and CDR2 is SYDVKM. Here the CDR3 reads CASSFKNGASVGGELFF.

The rearrangement joins TRBV7-9 to TRBJ2-5. CDR3 length equals 11 residues. CDR1 and CDR2 from the germline V gene are SEHNR and FQNEAQ (reference sequence). The CDR3: CASDFRETQYF.

The CDR3 is CASSAMSSGLADEQFF. The J gene is TRBJ2-1, the V gene TRBV7-3; as DNA is missing, the TRBD2 call by TCRdb cannot be tested. Germline CDR1 SGHTA, CDR2 FQGTGA. This CDR3 has 16 amino acids.

This clonotype is medium-sized (0.01 to 0.1%) by frequency. This sequence joins TRBV9 and TRBJ2-7; the TCRdb D gene call, TRBD2, has no DNA to confirm it. CDR3 length equals 15 residues. Germline CDR1 and CDR2: SGDLS and YYNGEE. The CDR3 loop reads CASSPSAGTTYEQYF.

This chain uses TRBV30 with TRBJ1-1. This CDR3 is built from 12 residues. CDR1 is GTSNPN, CDR2 SVGIG, per germline (reference sequence). CDR3 residues: CAWTILGTEAFF. Full variable domain (rest looked up from reference TRBV30 and TRBJ1-1): SQTIHQWPATLVQPVGSPLSLECTVEGTSNPNLYWYRQAAGRGLQLLFYSVGIGQISSEVPQNLSASRPQDRQFILSSKKLLLSDSGFYLCAWTILGTEAFFGQGTRLTVV.

The rearrangement links TRBV27 to TRBJ2-7. CDR3 length equals 13 residues. From germline, CDR1 is MNHEY and CDR2 SMNVEV (reference sequence). CDR3 sequence reads: CASSRRDFYEQYF.

The J gene is TRBJ1-1, the V gene TRBV28. The CDR3 consists of 12 residues. Per the germline V gene, CDR1 is MDHEN and CDR2 is SYDVKM. This chain's CDR3 is CASRMGWTEAFF.

The chain uses TRBV29-1 and TRBJ2-5; TCRdb selects TRBD1, and the lack of DNA leaves this call unchecked. Germline V gene data show CDR1 as SQVTM and CDR2 as ANQGSEA. This CDR3 is built from 12 residues. CDR3 region: CSVGQGLETQYF. The variable domain in full, with the rest retrieved from reference TRBV29-1 and TRBJ2-5, is SAVISQKPSRDICQRGTSLTIQCQVDSQVTMMFWYRQQPGQSLTLIATANQGSEATYESGFVIDKFPISRPNLTFSTLTVSNMSPEDSSIYLCSVGQGLETQYFGPGTRLLVL.

This clonotype is identified as medium-sized (0.01 to 0.1%) from frequency. The chain couples TRBV12-3 or TRBV12-4 to TRBJ2-7. The CDR3 has 14 residues. The CDR3 region is CASRSTGGPYEQYF.

This rearrangement joins TRBV27 to TRBJ2-1; TCRdb's D call, TRBD2, is unchecked because there is no DNA. The CDR3 sequence is 13 residues long. CDR1 and CDR2 (germline): MNHEY, SMNVEV (reference sequence). CDR3 protein: CASSLIANNEQFF.

This sequence joins TRBV12-3 or TRBV12-4 and TRBJ2-7; absent DNA, TCRdb's TRBD1 call cannot be checked. CDR3 size: 15 residues. The CDR3 spells CASSAPGSGIYEQYF.

This rearrangement joins TRBV29-1 to TRBJ1-2; TCRdb's assignment of TRBD1 cannot be checked, as there is no DNA. This CDR3 spans 13 amino acids. CDR1 is SQVTM, CDR2 ANQGSEA, per germline. Here the CDR3 reads CSASRDSNYGYTF. Together with reference TRBV29-1 and TRBJ1-2, the CDR3 gives the full variable domain: SAVISQKPSRDICQRGTSLTIQCQVDSQVTMMFWYRQQPGQSLTLIATANQGSEATYESGFVIDKFPISRPNLTFSTLTVSNMSPEDSSIYLCSASRDSNYGYTFGSGTRLTVV.

The chain couples TRBV19 to TRBJ1-2; TCRdb lists TRBD1, though no DNA is available to test this call. The V gene's germline CDR1 is LNHDA and CDR2 SQIVND (reference sequence). The CDR3 runs to 18 residues. CDR3 protein: CASSTISMTGLINYGYTF.

The chain is built from TRBV4-1 and TRBJ2-1; checking the TCRdb D call of TRBD1 is not possible without DNA. This CDR3 is 13 amino acids long. The germline gives CDR1 MGHRA, CDR2 YSYEKL. CDR3 loop: CASSHPGVDEQFF.

The chain recombines TRBV20-1 with TRBJ2-7; the D call from TCRdb, TRBD1, cannot be confirmed without DNA. CDR1 DFQATT and CDR2 SNEGSKA come from the germline V gene (reference sequence). There are 13 residues in the CDR3. This CDR3 is CSAPNGQGYEQYF.

CDR3 loop: CASSISRIGYNEQFF. The V and J genes are TRBV19 and TRBJ2-1; TCRdb designates TRBD1, a call that cannot be tested without DNA. The CDR3 sequence is 15 residues long. The germline CDR1 and CDR2 sequences are LNHDA and SQIVND (reference sequence).

The J gene is TRBJ2-1, the V gene TRBV28; TCRdb designates TRBD1, a call that cannot be tested without DNA. Germline CDR1 and CDR2: MDHEN and SYDVKM. The CDR3 sequence is 17 residues long. CDR3 region: CASSTNRGFDLDNEQFF.

This clonotype is identified as medium-sized (0.01 to 0.1%) from frequency. V is TRBV28 and J is TRBJ2-7; the TRBD2 assignment by TCRdb is unverifiable without DNA. CDR1 and CDR2 (germline): MDHEN, SYDVKM. This CDR3 region has 16 residues. CDR3 loop: CASSLSGDSGKDEQYF.

This chain links TRBV18 with TRBJ1-1. Germline V lookup: CDR1 KGHSH, CDR2 LQKENI. The CDR3 contains 13 residues. CDR3 sequence reads: CASSPPNYSEAFF.

This rearrangement joins TRBV7-9 to TRBJ1-1; checking the TCRdb D call of TRBD1 is not possible without DNA. This CDR3 is 14 amino acids long. The germline gives CDR1 SEHNR, CDR2 FQNEAQ (reference sequence). CDR3 sequence: CASSLRDSYTEAFF.

This chain joins TRBV7-9 and TRBJ2-7; with no DNA, the TCRdb D assignment of TRBD2 cannot be verified. The CDR3 totals 17 residues. Germline V gene data show CDR1 as SEHNR and CDR2 as FQNEAQ (reference sequence). The chain's CDR3 is CASSPGLADTYLGEQYF. Full variable domain (missing parts from reference TRBV7-9 and TRBJ2-7): DTGVSQNPRHKITKRGQNVTFRCDPISEHNRLYWYRQTLGQGPEFLTYFQNEAQLEKSRLLSDRFSAERPKGSFSTLEIQRTEQGDSAMYLCASSPGLADTYLGEQYFGPGTRLTVT.

The rearrangement links TRBV4-1 to TRBJ2-5; TCRdb reports TRBD2, a call that lacks DNA to check it against. The germline V gene encodes CDR1 MGHRA and CDR2 YSYEKL. The CDR3 contains 15 residues. This CDR3 is CASSRNGRTGETQYF.

This rearrangement joins TRBV20-1 to TRBJ1-1; TCRdb designates TRBD1, a call that cannot be tested without DNA. The CDR3 contains 16 residues. The germline CDR1 and CDR2 sequences are DFQATT and SNEGSKA (reference sequence). This CDR3 is CSAKTGEVGANTEAFF.

V gene TRBV24-1 combines with J gene TRBJ1-3; TCRdb's D call, TRBD1, is unchecked because there is no DNA. The CDR3 covers 15 residues. Germline CDR1 KGHDR, CDR2 SFDVKD. The CDR3: CATSDDGQGANTIYF.

CDR3 sequence: CAISERLASSYEQYF. The chain joins TRBV10-3 to TRBJ2-7. The CDR3 sequence is 15 residues long. The germline gives CDR1 ENHRY, CDR2 SYGVKD.

V and J are TRBV5-4 and TRBJ1-2; the TCRdb D gene call, TRBD1, has no DNA to confirm it. The V gene's germline CDR1 is SGHNT and CDR2 YYREEE (reference sequence). The CDR3 length is 13 residues. The CDR3 here is CASSPGTGYGYTF.

The rearrangement joins TRBV5-4 to TRBJ2-7; lacking DNA, the TRBD1 call made by TCRdb goes unchecked. CDR3 length: 13 amino acids. Germline V CDR1 and CDR2: SGHNT, YYREEE (reference sequence). The CDR3 sequence is CASSSFAGGEQYF.

The chain uses TRBV29-1 and TRBJ2-1; absent DNA, TCRdb's TRBD1 call cannot be checked. The CDR3 runs to 16 residues. Germline CDR1 and CDR2: SQVTM and ANQGSEA. CDR3 amino acids: CSVALDGPSSYNEQFF.

Measured by frequency, this clonotype is medium-sized. The chain is built from TRBV5-4 and TRBJ2-2; TCRdb indicates TRBD2, and absent DNA this call remains unverified. Germline lookup yields CDR1 SGHNT and CDR2 YYREEE (reference sequence). The CDR3 spans 15 residues. CDR3 loop: CASSSGPSNTGELFF.